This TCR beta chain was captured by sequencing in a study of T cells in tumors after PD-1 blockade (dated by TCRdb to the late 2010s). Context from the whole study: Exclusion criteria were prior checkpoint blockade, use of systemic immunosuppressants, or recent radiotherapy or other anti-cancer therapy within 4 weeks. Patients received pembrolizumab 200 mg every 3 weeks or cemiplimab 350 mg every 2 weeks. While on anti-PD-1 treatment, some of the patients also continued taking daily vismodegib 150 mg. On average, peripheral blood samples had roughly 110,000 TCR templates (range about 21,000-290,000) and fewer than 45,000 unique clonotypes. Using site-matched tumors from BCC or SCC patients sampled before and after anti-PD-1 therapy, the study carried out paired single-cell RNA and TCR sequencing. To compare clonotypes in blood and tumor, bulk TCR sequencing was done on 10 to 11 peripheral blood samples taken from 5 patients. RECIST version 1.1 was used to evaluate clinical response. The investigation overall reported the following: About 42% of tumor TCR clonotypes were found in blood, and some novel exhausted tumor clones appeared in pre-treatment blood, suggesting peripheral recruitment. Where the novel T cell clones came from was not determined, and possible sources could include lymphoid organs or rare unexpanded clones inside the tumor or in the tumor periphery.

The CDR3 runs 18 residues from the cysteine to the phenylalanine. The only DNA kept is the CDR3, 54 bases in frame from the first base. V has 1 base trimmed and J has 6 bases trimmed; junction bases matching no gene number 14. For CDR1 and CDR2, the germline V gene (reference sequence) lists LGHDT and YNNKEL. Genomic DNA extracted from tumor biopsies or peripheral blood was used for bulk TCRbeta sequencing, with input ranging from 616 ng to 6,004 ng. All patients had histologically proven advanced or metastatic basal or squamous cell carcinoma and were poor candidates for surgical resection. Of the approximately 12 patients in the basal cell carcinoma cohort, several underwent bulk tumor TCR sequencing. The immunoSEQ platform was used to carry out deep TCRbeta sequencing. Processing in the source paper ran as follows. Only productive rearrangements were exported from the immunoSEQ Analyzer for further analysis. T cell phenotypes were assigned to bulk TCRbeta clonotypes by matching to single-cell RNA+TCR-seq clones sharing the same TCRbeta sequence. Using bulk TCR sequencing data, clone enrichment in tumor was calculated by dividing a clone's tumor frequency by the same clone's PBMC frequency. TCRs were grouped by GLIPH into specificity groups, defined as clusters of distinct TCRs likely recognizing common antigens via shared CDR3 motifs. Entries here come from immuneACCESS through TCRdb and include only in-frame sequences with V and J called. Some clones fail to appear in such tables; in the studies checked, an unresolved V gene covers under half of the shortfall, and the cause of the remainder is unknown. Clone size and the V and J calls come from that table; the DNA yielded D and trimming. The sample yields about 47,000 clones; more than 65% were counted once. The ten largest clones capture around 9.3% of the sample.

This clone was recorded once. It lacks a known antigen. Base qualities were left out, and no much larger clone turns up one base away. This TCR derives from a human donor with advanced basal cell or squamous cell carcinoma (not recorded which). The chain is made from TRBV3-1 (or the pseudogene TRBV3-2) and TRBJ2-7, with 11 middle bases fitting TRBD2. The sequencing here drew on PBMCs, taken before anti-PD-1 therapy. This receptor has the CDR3 CASSQVPGLAAGEREQYF. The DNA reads TGTGCCAGCAGCCAAGTGCCGGGACTAGCGGCCGGGGAGCGCGAGCAGTACTTC.